This is a list of T cell receptor beta chains from one sample in a study of cytomegalovirus exposure and HLA in healthy donors. TCRdb keeps only in-frame clones here, not all; method: immunoSEQ multiplex PCR. The sample records 90,000 to 130,000 clones, about nine tenths being singletons. The source material was PBMCs. Receptors originate from a woman between 18 and 29 years old in good health and CMV-seronegative. The conserved cysteine and the conserved F or W are not part of the CDR3 here.

J gene,V gene,CDR3 protein
TRBJ1-5,TRBV28,ASSYMGQGNQPQH
TRBJ1-2,TRBV6-5,ASTPRGGRSYT
TRBJ2-3,TRBV7-3,ASSRSAGGRDTQY
TRBJ1-2,TRBV5-4,ASSLDPRGYT
TRBJ2-1,TRBV29-1,SVDKREGRWSEQF
TRBJ2-3,TRBV9,ASSVSSGGSTDTQY
TRBJ2-1,TRBV29-1,SVAVSSEQF
TRBJ2-5,TRBV29-1,SAPYQETQY
TRBJ1-1,TRBV18,ASSRGSQNTEAF
TRBJ2-7,TRBV15,ATSRGTASYEQY
TRBJ1-1,TRBV9,ASSGDSLTEAF
TRBJ2-1,TRBV6-1,ASSEIGQGAFNEQF
TRBJ2-5,TRBV7-6,ASSFTIAGEETQY
TRBJ1-3,TRBV5-4,ASSIQGAGNTIY
TRBJ1-4,TRBV19,ASSPQSGRGEKLF
TRBJ2-1,TRBV2,ASQPRTGGAYNEQF